One and the same sample provided the 22 T cell receptor beta chains below, sequenced in a study of cytomegalovirus exposure and HLA in healthy donors. The study ran its PCR with 60 Vbeta and 13 Jbeta primers. The table came from immunoSEQ multiplex PCR; TCRdb's copy has only in-frame clones and leaves some out. The sample includes 76,000 or so clones, 60% to 75% of them seen just once. Source material: PBMCs. The receptor set was obtained from a woman between 35 and 50 years old in good health and CMV-seropositive.

In this sample, this clone turned up a few times. V is TRBV19 and J is TRBJ2-7, with 8 bases identical to TRBD1. V shed 2 bases and J 6 bases; nucleotides not matched to a gene: 3. This CDR3 is built from 13 residues. The germline V gene encodes CDR1 LNHDA and CDR2 SQIVND (reference sequence). The CDR3, as DNA: TGTGCCAGTAGTATACACACAGGGGGCGAGCAGTACTTC. It translates to CASSIHTGGEQYF.

There are a few counts of this clone. The junction differs from germline at one of its ends, possibly a read error. J is TRBJ2-1 and V is TRBV7-9, with TRBD2 matching over 11 bases. The CDR3 is 14 amino acids. The germline CDR1 and CDR2 sequences are SEHNR and FQNEAQ (reference sequence). CDR3 DNA sequence: TGTGCCAGCAGCCTAGCGGGAGGTTTTGATGAGCAGTTCTTC. It translates to CASSLAGGFDEQFF.

The chain recombines TRBV4-2 with TRBJ2-3; D might be TRBD1 (6 bases). Germline values: CDR1 LGHNA, CDR2 YNFKEQ. The CDR3 length is 16 residues. The V end lost 5 bases, the J end lost 5 bases, and 20 bases lay between the germline ends. CDR3 sequence: CASSGGPSSGVDTQYF. The CDR3, as DNA: TGTGCCAGCAGCGGGGGCCCAAGTTCGGGTGTAGATACGCAGTATTTT.

The V and J genes are TRBV5-1 and TRBJ2-2, with 12 bases identical to TRBD2. With V trimmed by 3 bases and J by 6 bases, 6 bases remained unmatched. The CDR3 consists of 16 residues. Germline V CDR1 and CDR2: SGHRS, YFSETQ. CDR3 residues: CASSWTSGITSGELFF. The CDR3 bases are TGCGCCAGCAGCTGGACTAGCGGGATAACATCCGGGGAGCTGTTTTTT.

The rearrangement links TRBV18 to TRBJ1-1, with D perhaps TRBD1 (6 bases). With 4 bases removed from V and 3 bases from J, the gap between germline ends came to 15 bases. The CDR3 contains 15 residues. Germline CDR1 is KGHSH and CDR2 is LQKENI. CDR3 sequence: CASSLGQSGYTEAFF. CDR3 DNA sequence: TGTGCCAGCTCACTCGGACAGTCGGGGTACACTGAAGCTTTCTTT.

The rearrangement joins TRBV9 to TRBJ2-3; 10 bases match TRBD2. The CDR3 sequence is 16 residues long. Trimming at V came to 0 bases and at J to 2 bases, leaving 3 bases not matched to a gene. CDR1 and CDR2 from the germline V gene are SGDLS and YYNGEE. CDR3 DNA: TGTGCCAGCAGCGTAGGGAGCGGGAGGGCCACAGATACGCAGTATTTT. Residues: CASSVGSGRATDTQYF.

The J gene is TRBJ2-6, the V gene TRBV15; D is unclear. This CDR3 region has 17 residues. In germline, CDR1 is LNHNV, CDR2 YYDKDF (reference sequence). The V and J ends lost 2 bases and 3 bases respectively, with 14 bases between them. CDR3 bases: TGTGCCACCAGCAGACCCCCCGCGGTAGTTGGGGCCAACGTCCTGACTTTC. It is translated as CATSRPPAVVGANVLTF.

The chain uses TRBV23-1 and TRBJ1-2; possibly TRBD1 for D (6 bases). TRBV23-1 has ORF status, its function being uncertain. Trimming took off 5 bases at V and 7 bases at J, with 20 bases between the two ends. CDR3 length: 15 amino acids. CDR3 DNA sequence: TGCGCCAGCAGTACCTTACAGGGAGCCGGGCGTGGCTACACCTTC. This translates into CASSTLQGAGRGYTF.

The J gene is TRBJ2-3, the V gene TRBV28, with unresolved D. The CDR3 length is 16 residues. Trimming cost V 2 bases and J 1 base, with 13 bases left between them. CDR1 MDHEN and CDR2 SYDVKM come from the germline V gene. Written as DNA, the CDR3 is TGTGCCAGCAGTTTACTCTCTTCCCTAGGCACAGATACGCAGTATTTT. Protein: CASSLLSSLGTDTQYF.

This clone was detected ten times or more. The CDR3 region is CASSLSPGGYEQYF. CDR3 coding DNA: TGTGCCAGCAGTTTATCCCCCGGGGGGTACGAGCAGTACTTC. The chain recombines TRBV28 with TRBJ2-7; 7 bases are a match to TRBD2. With 1 base clipped from V and 4 bases from J, the junction kept 4 bases outside the gene matches. This CDR3 contains 14 residues. In germline, CDR1 is MDHEN, CDR2 SYDVKM.

In nucleotides, the CDR3 is TGTGCCAGCAGCTTCGGGGACACCAATCAGCCCCAGCATTTT. This encodes CASSFGDTNQPQHF. This rearrangement joins TRBV7-9 to TRBJ1-5; the D gene is possibly TRBD1 (6 bases). The CDR3 covers 14 residues. Germline V gives CDR1 SEHNR, CDR2 FQNEAQ (reference sequence). V dropped 3 bases and J dropped 3 bases, with 9 bases sitting between them.

The rearrangement links TRBV6-1 to TRBJ1-1, with 9 bases lining up with TRBD1. The CDR3 runs to 17 residues. The V and J ends lost 3 bases and 0 bases, in that order; junction bases with no gene match: 8. Germline assignment: CDR1 MNHNS and CDR2 SASEGT. As DNA, the CDR3 is TGTGCCAGCAGTGACCCCAGGACAGGGGATATGAACACTGAAGCTTTCTTT. Protein sequence: CASSDPRTGDMNTEAFF.

This sequence joins TRBV9 and TRBJ1-3; D perhaps matches TRBD1 (6 bases). V lost 0 bases to trimming and J lost 5 bases, with 12 bases between them. The V gene's germline CDR1 is SGDLS and CDR2 YYNGEE. The CDR3 is 15 amino acids. The CDR3 DNA reads TGTGCCAGCAGCGTAGGACAGGTGGGGCGAAACACCATATATTTT. Translation gives CASSVGQVGRNTIYF.

The chain is built from TRBV5-1 and TRBJ2-1; tentatively, D is TRBD2 (5 bases). V dropped 7 bases and J dropped 8 bases, with 19 bases sitting between them. Germline loops: CDR1 SGHRS, CDR2 YFSETQ. The CDR3 covers 14 residues. The CDR3 here is CASGVQRRADEQFF. The DNA for the CDR3 is TGCGCCAGCGGGGTTCAGAGGCGGGCCGATGAGCAGTTCTTC.

The chain recombines TRBV7-2 with TRBJ1-2; no clear D. The V and J ends lost 2 bases and 5 bases respectively, with 15 bases between them. This CDR3 has 15 amino acids. The germline gives CDR1 SGHTA, CDR2 FQGNSA. The CDR3 DNA reads TGTGCCAGCAGCTTATCGGTGGCACGGGATTATGGCTACACCTTC. Its translation is CASSLSVARDYGYTF.

This clone was recorded once. The genes are TRBV2 and TRBJ1-4; 9 bases match TRBD1. From germline, CDR1 is SNHLY and CDR2 FYNNEI. The CDR3 extends over 14 amino acids. V dropped 5 bases and J dropped 8; count of bases not matched to a gene: 6. Here the CDR3 reads CASSPGQGGEKLFF. CDR3 in DNA: TGTGCCAGCAGTCCGGGACAGGGTGGCGAAAAACTGTTTTTT.

This clone was counted only a few times. V gene TRBV6-1 combines with J gene TRBJ1-2, with a weak D call TRBD1 (5 bases). This CDR3 contains 12 residues. Per the germline V gene, CDR1 is MNHNS and CDR2 is SASEGT. The V gene lost 11 bases and the J gene lost 5 bases, with 15 bases spanning the gap. CDR3 sequence: CASAGGAYGYTF. The CDR3 coding sequence is TGTGCCTCGGCGGGGGGAGCATATGGCTACACCTTC.

This rearrangement joins TRBV4-3 to TRBJ2-1; TRBD2 matches 7 bases. The V and J ends lost 3 bases and 6 bases, in that order; junction bases with no gene match: 14. This CDR3 has 17 amino acids. CDR1 and CDR2 from the germline V gene are LGHNA and YSLEER. CDR3 in amino acids: CASSHLAGEMNGNEQFF. CDR3 sequence (DNA): TGCGCCAGCAGCCACCTCGCGGGAGAGATGAATGGCAATGAGCAGTTCTTC.

The V call is TRBV5-6, the J call TRBJ1-6, with D unresolved. The CDR3 consists of 14 residues. Deletions cut 3 bases from V and 8 bases from J, with 12 bases between. Germline assignment: CDR1 SGHDT and CDR2 YYEEEE. CDR3 loop: CASSSSLMDSPLHF. For the CDR3, the DNA is TGTGCCAGCAGCTCGAGTCTTATGGATTCACCCCTCCACTTT.

V usage is TRBV9 and J usage is TRBJ2-3; 7 nucleotides align to TRBD2. This CDR3 comprises 15 residues. J gave up 1 base and V 0 bases, and 2 bases lay outside the gene matches. Germline CDR1 and CDR2: SGDLS and YYNGEE. The CDR3 here is CASSVAGGGTDTQYF. The CDR3 DNA reads as TGTGCCAGCAGCGTAGCGGGAGGTGGCACAGATACGCAGTATTTT.

The genes are TRBV5-1 and TRBJ1-3; 7 bases fit TRBD1. CDR3 size: 16 residues. Looked up from germline, CDR1 is SGHRS and CDR2 is YFSETQ. J gave up 5 bases and V 5 bases, and 13 bases lay outside the gene matches. The CDR3 protein is CASRQDIGGIRNTIYF. DNA for the CDR3: TGCGCCAGCAGGCAGGATATAGGGGGCATTCGAAACACCATATATTTT.

This clone is deemed medium-sized. The chain links TRBV30 to TRBJ2-4; 7 nucleotides align to TRBD2. After removal of 1 base from V and 9 bases from J, the junction contained 3 bases not matched to a gene. The CDR3 has 12 amino acids. CDR1 and CDR2 from the germline V gene are GTSNPN and SVGIG (reference sequence). CDR3 residues: CAWSAWGGIQYF. DNA of the CDR3: TGTGCCTGGAGTGCTTGGGGGGGCATTCAGTACTTC.